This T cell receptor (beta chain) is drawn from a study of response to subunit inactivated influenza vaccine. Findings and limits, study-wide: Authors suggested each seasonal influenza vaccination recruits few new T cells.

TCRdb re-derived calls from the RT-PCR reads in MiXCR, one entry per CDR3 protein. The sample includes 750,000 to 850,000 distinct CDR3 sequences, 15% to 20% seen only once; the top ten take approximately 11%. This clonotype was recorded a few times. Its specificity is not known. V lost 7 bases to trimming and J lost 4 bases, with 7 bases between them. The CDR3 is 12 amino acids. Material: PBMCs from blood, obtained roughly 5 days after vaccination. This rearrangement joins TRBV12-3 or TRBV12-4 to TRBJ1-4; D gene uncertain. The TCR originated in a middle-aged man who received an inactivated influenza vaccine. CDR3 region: CASTLGNEKLFF. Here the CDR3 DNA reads TGTGCCAGCACCCTAGGTAATGAAAAACTGTTTTTT.